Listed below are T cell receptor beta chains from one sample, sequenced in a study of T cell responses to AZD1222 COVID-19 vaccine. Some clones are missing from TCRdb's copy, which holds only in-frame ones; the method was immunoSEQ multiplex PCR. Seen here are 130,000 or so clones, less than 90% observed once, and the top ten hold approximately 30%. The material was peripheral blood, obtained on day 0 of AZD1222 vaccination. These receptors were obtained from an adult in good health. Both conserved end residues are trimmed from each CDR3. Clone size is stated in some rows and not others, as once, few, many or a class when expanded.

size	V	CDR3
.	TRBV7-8	ASSLTLTGGGGDTQY
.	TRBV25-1	ASSDVQGAREKLF
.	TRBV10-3	AISENQAYQPQH
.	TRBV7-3	ASSLDATGAWNEQF
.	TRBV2	ASSDGYYNEQF
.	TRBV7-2	ASSLAGGRNTQY
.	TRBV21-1	ASRGVVGANVLT
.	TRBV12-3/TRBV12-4	ASSRFQGVAF
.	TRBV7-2	ASSSLSSTDTQY
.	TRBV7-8	ASSLDGLVMQGSYT
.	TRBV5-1	ASSLDAEGYGYT
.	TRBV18	ASSPSVPGDYGYT
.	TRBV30	AWSPGQDYNSPLH
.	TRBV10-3	ATDRGQGNTEAF
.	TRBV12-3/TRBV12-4	ASSLLQGEAF
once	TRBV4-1	ASSREEGTNYGYT
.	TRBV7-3	ASSSGRGEQF
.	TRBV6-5	ASSPPGGSDTEAF
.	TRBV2	ASSGQYGNTEAF
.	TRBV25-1	ASSDPRRGMNTEAF
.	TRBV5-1	ASTRGDRSYNEQF
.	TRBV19	ASSEGASGNTIY
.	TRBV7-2	ASSLAKARGGYT
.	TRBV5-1	ASSFVTGLGFRGMTEAF
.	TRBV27	ASSLRTGGNSPLH
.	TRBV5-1	ASSLDIAANEKLF
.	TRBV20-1	STRAEAF
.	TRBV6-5	ASSNDRGRFGGYT
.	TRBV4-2	ASRRGENTGELF
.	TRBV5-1	ASSWGGTENEKLF
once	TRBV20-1	SASRRIWTAKNQPQH
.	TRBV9	ASSEEPTGARGGSQETQY
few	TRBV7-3	ASSPGSGSSYEQY
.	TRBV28	ASSPGTSLREQY
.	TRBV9	ASSAGPEGAPLH
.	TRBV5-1	ASSLFYGDTGELF
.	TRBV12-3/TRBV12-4	ASKNRRGYGYT
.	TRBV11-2	ASSLDPGEHGYT
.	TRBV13	ASSPIWGEGNTIY
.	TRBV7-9	ASSPTGQGNTIY
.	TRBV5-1	ASSLAGLDQPQH
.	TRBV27	ASRREQGNTEAF
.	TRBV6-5	ASSLDSGPLH
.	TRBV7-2	ASSLARGGGQPQH
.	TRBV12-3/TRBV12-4	ASSFDSNQPQH
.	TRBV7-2	ASSSGWWAGVEQY
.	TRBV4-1	ASSQDGDRGQLYYGYT
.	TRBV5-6	ASRYWEGNYGYT
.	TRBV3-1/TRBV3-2	ASSQEQFYGYT
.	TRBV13	ASSLGGGNTEAF
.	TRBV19	ASSTALYNEQF
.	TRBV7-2	ASSQLGSGRASEQY
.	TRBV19	ASSIVSGELF
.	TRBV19	ASSPGQAAHLGPQH
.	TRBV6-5	ATREGVLLGYT
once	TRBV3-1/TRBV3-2	ASSPRAGGMADTQY
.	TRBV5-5	ASSLDPGTGIYEQY
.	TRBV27	ASREEGGINQPQH